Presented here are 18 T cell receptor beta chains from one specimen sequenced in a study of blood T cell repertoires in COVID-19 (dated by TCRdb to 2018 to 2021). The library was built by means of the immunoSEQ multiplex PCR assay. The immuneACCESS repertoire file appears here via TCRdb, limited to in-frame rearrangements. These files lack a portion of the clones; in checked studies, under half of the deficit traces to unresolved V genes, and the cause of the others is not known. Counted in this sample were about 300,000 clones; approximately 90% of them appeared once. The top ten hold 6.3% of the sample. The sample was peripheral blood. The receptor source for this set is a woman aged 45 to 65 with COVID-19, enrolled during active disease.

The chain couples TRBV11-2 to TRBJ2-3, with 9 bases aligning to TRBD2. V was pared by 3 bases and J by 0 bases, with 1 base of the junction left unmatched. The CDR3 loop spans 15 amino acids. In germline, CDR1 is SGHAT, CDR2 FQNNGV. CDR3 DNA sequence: TGTGCCAGCAGCTTTGCGGGAGGGAGCACAGATACGCAGTATTTT. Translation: CASSFAGGSTDTQYF.

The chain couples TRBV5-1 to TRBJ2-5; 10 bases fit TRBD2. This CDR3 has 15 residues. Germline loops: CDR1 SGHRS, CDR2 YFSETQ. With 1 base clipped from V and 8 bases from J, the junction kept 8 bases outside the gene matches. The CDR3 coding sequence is TGCGCCAGCAGCTTGAGTCCTAGCGGGAGAGAAACCCAGTACTTC. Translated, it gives CASSLSPSGRETQYF.

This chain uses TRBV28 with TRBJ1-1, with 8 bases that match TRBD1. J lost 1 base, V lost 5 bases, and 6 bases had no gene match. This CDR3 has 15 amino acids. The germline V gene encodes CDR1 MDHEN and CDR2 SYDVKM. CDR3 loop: CASSVPGTGNTEAFF. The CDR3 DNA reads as TGTGCCAGCAGTGTGCCCGGGACAGGGAACACTGAAGCTTTCTTT.

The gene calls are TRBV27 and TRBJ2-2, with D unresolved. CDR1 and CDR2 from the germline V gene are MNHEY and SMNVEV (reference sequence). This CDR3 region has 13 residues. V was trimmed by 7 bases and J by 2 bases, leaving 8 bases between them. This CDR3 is CASKSRNTGELFF. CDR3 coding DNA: TGTGCCAGCAAATCGCGTAACACCGGGGAGCTGTTTTTT.

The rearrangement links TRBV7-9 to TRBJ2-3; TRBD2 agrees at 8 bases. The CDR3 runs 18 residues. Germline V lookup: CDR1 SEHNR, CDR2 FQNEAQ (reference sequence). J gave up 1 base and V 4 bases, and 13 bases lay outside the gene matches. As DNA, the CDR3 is TGTGCCAGCAGCTCTCGGCGGACGGGAGGGGGGGGCACAGATACGCAGTATTTT. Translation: CASSSRRTGGGGTDTQYF.

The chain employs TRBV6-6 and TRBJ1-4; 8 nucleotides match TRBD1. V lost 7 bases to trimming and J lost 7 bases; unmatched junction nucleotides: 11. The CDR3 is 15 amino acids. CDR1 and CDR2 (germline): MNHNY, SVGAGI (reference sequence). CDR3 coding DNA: TGTGCCAGCAACAACGACAGGGGAGTTGGTGAAAAACTGTTTTTT. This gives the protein CASNNDRGVGEKLFF.

Here the CDR3 reads CASSYSPWRVNEKLFF. The CDR3 bases are TGTGCCAGCAGTTACTCTCCATGGAGGGTCAATGAAAAACTGTTTTTT. This chain uses TRBV6-5 with TRBJ1-4, with unresolved D. Trimming pared 0 bases from V and 5 bases from J, leaving 13 bases between. The length of the CDR3 is 16 residues. CDR1 and CDR2 (germline): MNHEY, SVGAGI.

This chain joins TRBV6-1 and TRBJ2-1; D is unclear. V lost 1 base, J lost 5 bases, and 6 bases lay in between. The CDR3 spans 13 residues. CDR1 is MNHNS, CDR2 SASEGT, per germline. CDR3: CASSEGPDNEQFF. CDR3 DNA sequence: TGTGCCAGCAGTGAAGGGCCTGACAATGAGCAGTTCTTC.

The CDR3 nucleotides read TGTGCCAGCAGCTTAGGACAGGACAATGAGCAGTTCTTC. Its protein is CASSLGQDNEQFF. The chain couples TRBV7-9 to TRBJ2-1; D may be TRBD1 (6 bases). This CDR3 has 13 amino acids. The germline CDR1 and CDR2 sequences are SEHNR and FQNEAQ (reference sequence). Trimming left V 1 base short and J 5 bases short, with 6 bases between.

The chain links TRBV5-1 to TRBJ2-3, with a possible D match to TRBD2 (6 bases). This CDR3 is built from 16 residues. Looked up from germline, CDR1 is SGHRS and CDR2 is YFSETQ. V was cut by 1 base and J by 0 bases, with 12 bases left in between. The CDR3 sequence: CASSLIGTSSTDTQYF. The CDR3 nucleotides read TGCGCCAGCAGCTTGATTGGGACTTCTAGCACAGATACGCAGTATTTT.

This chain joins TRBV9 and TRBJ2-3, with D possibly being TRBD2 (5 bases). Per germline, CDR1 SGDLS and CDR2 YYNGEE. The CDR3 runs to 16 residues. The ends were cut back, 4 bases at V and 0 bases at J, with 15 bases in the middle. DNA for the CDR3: TGTGCCAGCAGCCTGCCCGGGGATCCGAGCACAGATACGCAGTATTTT. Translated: CASSLPGDPSTDTQYF.

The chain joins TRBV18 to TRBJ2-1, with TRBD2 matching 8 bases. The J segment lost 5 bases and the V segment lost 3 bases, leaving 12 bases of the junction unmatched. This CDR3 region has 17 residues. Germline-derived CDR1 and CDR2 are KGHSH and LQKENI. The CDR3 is CASSPYDPGLGNNEQFF. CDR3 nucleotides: TGTGCCAGCTCACCCTACGATCCGGGACTAGGCAACAATGAGCAGTTCTTC.

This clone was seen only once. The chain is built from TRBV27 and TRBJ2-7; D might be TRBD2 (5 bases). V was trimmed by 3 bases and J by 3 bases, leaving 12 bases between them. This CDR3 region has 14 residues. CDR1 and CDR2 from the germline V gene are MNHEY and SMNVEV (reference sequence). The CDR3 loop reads CASSFISGFYEQYF. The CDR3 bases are TGTGCCAGCAGTTTCATTTCGGGGTTCTACGAGCAGTACTTC.

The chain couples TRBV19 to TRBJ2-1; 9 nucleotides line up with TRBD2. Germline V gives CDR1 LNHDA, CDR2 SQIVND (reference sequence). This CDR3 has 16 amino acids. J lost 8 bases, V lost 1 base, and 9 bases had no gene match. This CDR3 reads CASSIGGGLATDEQFF. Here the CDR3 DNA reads TGTGCCAGTAGTATAGGTGGGGGACTAGCAACGGATGAGCAGTTCTTC.

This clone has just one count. For the CDR3, the DNA is TGTGCCAGCAGCCTACTAGCGCAGAACAATGAGCAGTTCTTC. The encoded protein is CASSLLAQNNEQFF. The genes are TRBV7-6 and TRBJ2-1; TRBD2 matches 7 bases. From germline, CDR1 is SGHVS and CDR2 FNYEAQ. This CDR3 has 14 amino acids. After removal of 5 bases from V and 5 bases from J, the junction contained 6 bases not matched to a gene. Together with reference TRBV7-6 and TRBJ2-1, the CDR3 gives the full variable domain: GAGVSQSPRYKVTKRGQDVALRCDPISGHVSLYWYRQALGQGPEFLTYFNYEAQQDKSGLPNDRFSAERPEGSISTLTIQRTEQRDSAMYRCASSLLAQNNEQFFGPGTRLTVL.

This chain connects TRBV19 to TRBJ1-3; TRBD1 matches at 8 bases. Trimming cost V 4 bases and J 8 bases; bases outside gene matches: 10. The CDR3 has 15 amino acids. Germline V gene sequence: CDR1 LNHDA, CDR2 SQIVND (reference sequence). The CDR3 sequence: CASSSFGQGRDTIYF. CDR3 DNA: TGTGCCAGTAGTAGTTTTGGACAGGGAAGAGACACCATATATTTT.

CDR3 sequence: CASSINIGGTEAFF. The CDR3 coding sequence is TGTGCCAGTAGTATAAATATCGGGGGAACTGAAGCTTTCTTT. This rearrangement joins TRBV19 to TRBJ1-1, with a tentative D call TRBD1 (5 bases). Trimming shortened V by 2 bases and J by 5 bases, and 12 bases separated the two germline ends. The germline CDR1 and CDR2 sequences are LNHDA and SQIVND (reference sequence). CDR3 size: 14 residues.

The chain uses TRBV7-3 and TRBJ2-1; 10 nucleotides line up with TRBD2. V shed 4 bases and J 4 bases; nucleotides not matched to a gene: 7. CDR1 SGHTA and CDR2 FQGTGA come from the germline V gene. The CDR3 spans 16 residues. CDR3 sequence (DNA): TGTGCCAGCAGCTCCTTCGGACTAGCGGCTTACAATGAGCAGTTCTTC. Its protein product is CASSSFGLAAYNEQFF.